This record looks at one TCR beta chain sequence and its context. In the original workflow: For nucleated cells, counts were estimated from reference gene primer amplification. Some clones are missing from TCRdb's copy, which holds only in-frame ones; the method was immunoSEQ multiplex PCR. V and J calls and clone size follow that table, whereas D and trimming were derived from the DNA. Of some 170,000 clones listed, 81% are singletons. The record originates from a study of blood T cell repertoires in COVID-19. For the study at large: The origin of the acute and convalescent COVID-19 samples was the United States, Italy and Spain. Nucleic acid was either cDNA or gDNA, and it came from T cells, B-cell-depleted T cells, or PBMCs.

V shed 1 base, J shed 4 bases, and the junction held 5 bases outside the gene matches. CDR1 and CDR2 (germline): LGHNA, YNFKEQ. There are 15 residues in the CDR3. The TCR was taken from a man between 60 and 75 years old with active or convalescent COVID-19. Sequencing was done on a sample of peripheral blood. The V gene is TRBV4-2, the J gene TRBJ2-3, with 7 bases that match TRBD2. DNA of the CDR3: TGTGCCAGCAGCCAAGGGGCGGGAGTGGCAGATACGCAGTATTTT. Protein product: CASSQGAGVADTQYF.